Listed here are 6 T cell receptor beta chains from one sample, sequenced in a study of glioma-infiltrating T cells. Using RNA template, CDR3s of TCR alpha and beta were amplified with iRepertoire arm-PCR. A single record per CDR3 protein comes from TCRdb applying MiXCR to the multiplex PCR reads. Of about 93,000 distinct CDR3 sequences listed, around 37% were seen once; the top ten hold 35% to 40%. Material: glioma tissue, nonneoplastic brain tissue, or PBMCs (not recorded which). These receptors came from a human donor with low-grade glioma or glioblastoma, undergoing nonglioma brain surgery, or in good health (not recorded which).

Many counts were recorded for this clonotype. The chain has TRBV3-1 and TRBJ2-1, with TRBD1 as a possible D gene (5 bases). CDR3 length equals 16 residues. V was pared by 4 bases and J by 6 bases, with 19 bases between. Germline CDR1 and CDR2: LGHDT and YNNKEL (reference sequence). CDR3 nucleotides: TGTGCCAGCAGCCCCCTACAGGCTCTGGGGTTCAATGAGCAGTTCTTC. It is translated as CASSPLQALGFNEQFF.

About this clonotype itself: Possible read error: a much larger clone is one base away. V usage is TRBV19 and J usage is TRBJ2-2, with 10 bases aligning to TRBD1. The germline gives CDR1 LNHDA, CDR2 SQIVND (reference sequence). The CDR3 length is 14 residues. Here the CDR3 DNA reads TGTGCCACTATGGGGACAGGGGACGGCGGGGAGCTGTCTTTT. Its protein product is CATMGTGDGGELSF.

This clonotype was counted many times. The rearrangement links TRBV11-2 to TRBJ1-4; D unresolved. This CDR3 region has 14 residues. The V and J ends lost 3 bases and 6 bases respectively, with 11 bases between them. Germline CDR1 is SGHAT and CDR2 is FQNNGV. In nucleotides, the CDR3 is TGTGCCAGCAGCTTTAAGTCTGGACATGAAAAACTGTTTTTT. Its protein product is CASSFKSGHEKLFF.

As to this clonotype: A much larger clone sits a single nucleotide away, making a read error possible. The chain carries TRBV5-1 and TRBJ2-1, with D perhaps TRBD2 (5 bases). V lost 0 bases and J lost 3, with 10 bases in between. This CDR3 has 15 amino acids. Germline assignment: CDR1 SGHRS and CDR2 YFSETQ. CDR3 amino acids: CASSLAPGIYNEQFF. Here the CDR3 DNA reads TGCGCCAGCAGCTTGGCTCCGGGGATCTACAATGAGCAGTTCTTC.

The table lists this clonotype with many counts. The chain carries TRBV4-2 and TRBJ1-2; D not resolved. There are 12 residues in the CDR3. V shed 1 base and J shed 3 bases, with 3 bases lying between them. CDR1 is LGHNA, CDR2 YNFKEQ, per germline. This CDR3 reads CASSQGDYGYTF. In DNA form, the CDR3 reads TGTGCCAGCAGCCAAGGGGACTATGGCTACACCTTC.

This clonotype was recorded at least ten times. V usage is TRBV27 and J usage is TRBJ2-3; D is uncertain. Germline V gene data show CDR1 as MNHEY and CDR2 as SMNVEV (reference sequence). This CDR3 is 13 amino acids long. The V end lost 6 bases, the J end lost 7 bases, and 14 bases lay between the germline ends. CDR3 sequence (DNA): TGTGCCAGCAGCCCCGGCCCGAAGTATACGCAGTATTTT. Translating it yields CASSPGPKYTQYF.